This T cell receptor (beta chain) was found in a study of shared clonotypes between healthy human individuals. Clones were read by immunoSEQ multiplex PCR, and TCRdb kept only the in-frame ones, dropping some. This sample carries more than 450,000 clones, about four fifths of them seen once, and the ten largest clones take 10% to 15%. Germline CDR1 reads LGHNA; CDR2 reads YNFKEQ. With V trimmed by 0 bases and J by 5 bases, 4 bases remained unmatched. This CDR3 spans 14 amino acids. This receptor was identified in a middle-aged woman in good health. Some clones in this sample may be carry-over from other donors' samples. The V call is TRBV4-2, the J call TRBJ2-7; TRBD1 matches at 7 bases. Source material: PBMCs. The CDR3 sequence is CASSQEGTEDEQYF. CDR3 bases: TGTGCCAGCAGCCAAGAAGGGACAGAAGACGAGCAGTACTTC.